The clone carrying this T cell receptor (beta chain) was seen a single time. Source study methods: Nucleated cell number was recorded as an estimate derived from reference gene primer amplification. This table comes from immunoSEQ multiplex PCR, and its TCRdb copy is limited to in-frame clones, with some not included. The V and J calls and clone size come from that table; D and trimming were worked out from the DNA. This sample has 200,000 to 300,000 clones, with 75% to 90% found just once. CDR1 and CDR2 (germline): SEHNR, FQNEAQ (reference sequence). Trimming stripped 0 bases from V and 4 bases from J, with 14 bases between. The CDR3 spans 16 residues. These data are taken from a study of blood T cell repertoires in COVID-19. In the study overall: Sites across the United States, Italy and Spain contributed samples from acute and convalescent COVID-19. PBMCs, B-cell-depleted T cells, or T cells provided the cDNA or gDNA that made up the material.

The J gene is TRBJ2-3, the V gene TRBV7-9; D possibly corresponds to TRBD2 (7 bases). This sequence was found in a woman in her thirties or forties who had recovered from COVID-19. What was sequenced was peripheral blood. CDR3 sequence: CASSLAVGGPSDTQYF. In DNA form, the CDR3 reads TGTGCCAGCAGCTTAGCGGTGGGGGGGCCATCAGATACGCAGTATTTT.